A selection of T cell receptor beta chains follows, all from one sample in a study. TCRdb reprocessed the 5' RACE reads with MiXCR, giving one entry per CDR3 protein. The data contain tens of thousands of distinct CDR3 sequences, about 20% of them singletons. Sequenced input: memory CD4+ T cells sorted from a lymph node. The origin of the receptors is a female donor with breast cancer. Both conserved end residues are part of each CDR3. A D gene is named only where the DNA matches it firmly. A row's size may be missing; if present it is once, few, many or a size class.

size: NA; V: TRBV7-2; J: TRBJ1-1; length: 14; D: NA; CDR3: CASSSGAGYTEAFF; DNA: TGTGCCAGCAGCTCAGGGGCAGGGTACACTGAAGCTTTCTTT
size: NA; V: TRBV29-1; J: TRBJ2-3; length: 13; D: TRBD2; CDR3: CSVDGGIGYTQYF; DNA: TGCAGCGTTGACGGGGGGATTGGGTATACGCAGTATTTT
size: many; V: TRBV12-3/TRBV12-4; J: TRBJ2-6; length: 16; D: NA; CDR3: CASRDNTGPGANVLTF; DNA: TGTGCCAGCAGGGATAATACAGGACCTGGGGCCAACGTCCTGACTTTC
size: few; V: TRBV20-1; J: TRBJ2-3; length: 14; D: TRBD2; CDR3: CSASGSGNYDTQYF; DNA: TGCAGTGCTAGTGGCAGCGGGAATTATGATACGCAGTATTTT
size: many; V: TRBV20-1; J: TRBJ1-2; length: 12; D: TRBD1; CDR3: CSARGTDYGYTF; DNA: TGCAGTGCCCGGGGGACAGACTATGGCTACACCTTC
size: NA; V: TRBV7-2; J: TRBJ2-7; length: 13; D: NA; CDR3: CASSLVFMSEQYF; DNA: TGTGCCAGCAGCTTAGTATTCATGTCCGAGCAGTACTTC
size: NA; V: TRBV14; J: TRBJ2-2; length: 13; D: NA; CDR3: CASSQEVGGELFF; DNA: TGTGCCAGCAGCCAAGAAGTGGGCGGGGAGCTGTTTTTT
size: few; V: TRBV5-4; J: TRBJ2-3; length: 15; D: NA; CDR3: CASSLDPGSTDTQYF; DNA: TGTGCCAGCAGCTTGGATCCCGGGAGCACAGATACGCAGTATTTT
size: NA; V: TRBV9; J: TRBJ1-5; length: 16; D: NA; CDR3: CASFGRGRREGQPQHF; DNA: TGTGCCAGCTTCGGTAGGGGTCGCCGGGAGGGCCAGCCCCAGCATTTT
size: many; V: TRBV24-1; J: TRBJ1-3; length: 13; D: NA; CDR3: CATSDGRQGPLSF; DNA: TGTGCCACCAGTGATGGGCGTCAGGGACCTCTGAGCTTT
size: many; V: TRBV11-2; J: TRBJ2-3; length: 13; D: NA; CDR3: CASSQGLAGTQYF; DNA: TGTGCCAGCAGCCAAGGCCTAGCTGGTACGCAGTATTTT
size: few; V: TRBV24-1; J: TRBJ2-2; length: 14; D: NA; CDR3: CATSDWSVTGELFF; DNA: TGTGCCACCAGTGATTGGAGCGTCACCGGGGAGCTGTTTTTT
size: NA; V: TRBV6-1; J: TRBJ2-2; length: 16; D: NA; CDR3: CASIPLGHADTGELFF; DNA: TGTGCCAGCATTCCGCTTGGGCATGCGGACACCGGGGAGCTGTTTTTT
size: once; V: TRBV7-2; J: TRBJ2-3; length: 15; D: TRBD2; CDR3: CASSRDYLSTYTQYF; DNA: TGTGCCAGCAGCCGGGACTACCTTAGCACATATACGCAGTATTTT
size: many; V: TRBV7-6; J: TRBJ1-6; length: 12; D: NA; CDR3: CASSSYYSPLHF; DNA: TGTGCCAGCAGCTCATATTATTCACCCCTCCACTTT
size: few; V: TRBV5-1; J: TRBJ2-5; length: 12; D: NA; CDR3: CASSLLAETQYF; DNA: TGCGCCAGCAGCTTACTAGCAGAGACCCAGTACTTC
size: many; V: TRBV20-1; J: TRBJ2-5; length: 17; D: TRBD2; CDR3: CSAQDRSSGSPQETQYF; DNA: TGCAGTGCTCAAGATAGGTCTAGCGGGAGTCCCCAAGAGACCCAGTACTTC
size: NA; V: TRBV7-2; J: TRBJ2-7; length: 13; D: NA; CDR3: CASSSGVADEQYF; DNA: TGTGCCAGCAGCTCGGGGGTAGCGGACGAGCAGTACTTC
size: NA; V: TRBV20-1; J: TRBJ2-5; length: 14; D: NA; CDR3: CSAIPTTSSETQYF; DNA: TGCAGTGCTATCCCCACAACTAGTAGTGAGACCCAGTACTTC
size: few; V: TRBV7-2; J: TRBJ2-2; length: 13; D: NA; CDR3: CASSSSGPGELFF; DNA: TGTGCCAGCAGCTCCTCCGGACCCGGGGAGCTGTTTTTT
size: NA; V: TRBV7-9; J: TRBJ1-4; length: 11; D: TRBD1; CDR3: CASSLGSGTDF; DNA: TGTGCCAGCAGCCTAGGATCCGGGACAGATTTT
size: NA; V: TRBV18; J: TRBJ1-4; length: 19; D: NA; CDR3: CASSPSGRFPLATNEKLFF; DNA: TGTGCCAGCTCACCCTCTGGACGGTTCCCTCTTGCAACTAATGAAAAACTGTTTTTT
size: NA; V: TRBV10-3; J: TRBJ2-5; length: 15; D: TRBD2; CDR3: CAITDPTSGRETQYF; DNA: TGTGCCATCACCGACCCGACTAGCGGGAGGGAGACCCAGTACTTC
size: NA; V: TRBV10-3; J: TRBJ2-7; length: 14; D: NA; CDR3: CAISSRQGRDEQYF; DNA: TGTGCCATCAGCTCACGACAGGGGAGGGACGAGCAGTACTTC
size: few; V: TRBV20-1; J: TRBJ2-5; length: 16; D: TRBD1; CDR3: CSATFLRQGVGETQYF; DNA: TGCAGTGCTACGTTCCTCCGACAGGGGGTCGGGGAGACCCAGTACTTC
size: few; V: TRBV7-2; J: TRBJ2-1; length: 11; D: NA; CDR3: CAGSFGNEQFF; DNA: TGTGCCGGCAGCTTTGGGAATGAGCAGTTCTTC
size: many; V: TRBV10-3; J: TRBJ2-4; length: 13; D: NA; CDR3: CAISESEGNIQYF; DNA: TGTGCCATCAGTGAGTCAGAGGGCAACATTCAGTACTTC
size: many; V: TRBV6-1; J: TRBJ1-1; length: 14; D: TRBD1; CDR3: CASGTGASWTEAFF; DNA: TGTGCCAGTGGGACAGGGGCCTCGTGGACTGAAGCTTTCTTT
size: NA; V: TRBV7-8; J: TRBJ1-1; length: 15; D: NA; CDR3: CASSPREGVNTEAFF; DNA: TGTGCCAGCAGCCCCCGGGAAGGGGTGAACACTGAAGCTTTCTTT
size: NA; V: TRBV5-1; J: TRBJ2-5; length: 14; D: TRBD1; CDR3: CPSSSGQGRETQYF; DNA: TGCCCCAGCAGCTCGGGACAGGGGCGGGAGACCCAGTACTTC
size: NA; V: TRBV5-1; J: TRBJ1-1; length: 17; D: NA; CDR3: CASSTGTRASQNTEGFF; DNA: TGCGCCAGCAGCACCGGGACAAGGGCTTCTCAGAACACTGAAGGTTTCTTT